This entry features one T cell receptor beta chain sequence. This record comes from a study of blood T cell repertoires in COVID-19. About the study: Some COVID-19 samples were acute and others convalescent; all came from the United States, Italy and Spain. PBMCs, B-cell-depleted T cells, or T cells provided the cDNA or gDNA that made up the material.

As handled by the study authors: Estimation of nucleated cell counts was performed using reference gene primer amplification. Here immunoSEQ multiplex PCR was the method, and the copy in TCRdb shows in-frame clones only, minus some. V and J calls and clone size are those listed in that table; D and trimming were worked out from the DNA. This sample yields 250,000 or so clones, of which approximately 81% are seen a single time; 4.2% belongs to the top ten. This TCR derives from a man in his sixties with acute or convalescent COVID-19. Sequenced material: peripheral blood.

Here the CDR3 reads CASTRATGTNYGYTF. The CDR3 DNA reads as TGTGCCAGCACCCGGGCGACCGGGACTAACTATGGCTACACCTTC. This sequence joins TRBV2 and TRBJ1-2; D remains ambiguous. Per germline, CDR1 SNHLY and CDR2 FYNNEI. The CDR3 consists of 15 residues. V gave up 7 bases and J gave up 0 bases, with 15 bases separating them. Using reference TRBV2 and TRBJ1-2 for the parts outside the CDR3, the full variable domain is EPEVTQTPSHQVTQMGQEVILRCVPISNHLYFYWYRQILGQKVEFLVSFYNNEISEKSEIFDDQFSVERPDGSNFTLKIRSTKLEDSAMYFCASTRATGTNYGYTFGSGTRLTVV.